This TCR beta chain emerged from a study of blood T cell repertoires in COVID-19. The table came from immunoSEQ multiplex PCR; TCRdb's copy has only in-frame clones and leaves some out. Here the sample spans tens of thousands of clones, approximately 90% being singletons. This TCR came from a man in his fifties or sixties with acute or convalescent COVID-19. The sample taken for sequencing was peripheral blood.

DNA for the CDR3: TGTGCCAGCAGCCGCCTGAGGGAAACTAGCACAGATACGCAGTATTTT. It is translated as CASSRLRETSTDTQYF. The V and J genes are TRBV7-9 and TRBJ2-3, with D possibly being TRBD2 (5 bases). This CDR3 is built from 16 residues. CDR1 and CDR2 from the germline V gene are SEHNR and FQNEAQ (reference sequence). The V end lost 5 bases, the J end lost 0 bases, and 15 bases lay between the germline ends.